The following is a T cell receptor (beta chain) sequence with its context. Its antigen is still unknown. The record originates from a study of vaccination and CD4 T cells after COVID-19. For the study at large: A CEFX pool, an HIV-1 Nef pool, or else no peptide went into the control cultures.

Germline V gene lookup returns CDR1 LNHDA and CDR2 SQIVND (reference sequence). There are 14 residues in the CDR3. Trimming took 5 bases from V and 5 from J; bases not matched to a gene: 3. Cultured CD4+ T cell DNA underwent sequencing with the Oncomine TCR Beta short-read assay. In this case, cultured CD4+ T cells provided the extracted genomic DNA. TCRdb called the PCR reads again in MiXCR, with one record for every CDR3 protein. Of several thousand distinct CDR3 sequences listed, approximately 52% are singletons. Treatment in this sample: approximately 9-day PBMC culture with coronavirus spike peptide pools or control peptides (ViraFEST assay). Gathered ahead of the COVID-19 pandemic (2011-2018) were the CD4+ T cells of the unexposed donor.

This sequence originates from a human donor in good health. The sample taken for sequencing was CD4+ T cells from blood, cultured in vitro. The V gene is TRBV19, the J gene TRBJ2-5; TRBD2 matches at 12 bases. CDR3 protein: CASSPSGGAETQYF. CDR3 DNA: TGTGCCAGTAGTCCTAGCGGGGGGGCGGAGACCCAGTACTTC.